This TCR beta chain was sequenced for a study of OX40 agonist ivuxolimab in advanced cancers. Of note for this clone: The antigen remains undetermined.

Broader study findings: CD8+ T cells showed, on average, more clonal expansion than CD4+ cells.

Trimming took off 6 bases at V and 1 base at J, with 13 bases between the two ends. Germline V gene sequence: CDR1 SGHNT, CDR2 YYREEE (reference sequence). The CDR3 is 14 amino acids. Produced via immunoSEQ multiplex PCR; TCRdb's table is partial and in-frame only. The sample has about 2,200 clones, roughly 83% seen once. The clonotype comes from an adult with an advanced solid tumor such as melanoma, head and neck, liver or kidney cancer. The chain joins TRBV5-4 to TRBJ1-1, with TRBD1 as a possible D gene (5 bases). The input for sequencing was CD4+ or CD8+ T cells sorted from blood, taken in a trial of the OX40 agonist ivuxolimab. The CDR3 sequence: CASKPDTQNTEAFF. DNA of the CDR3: TGTGCCAGCAAGCCGGACACTCAGAACACTGAAGCTTTCTTT.